This T cell receptor (beta chain) was sequenced during a study of T-cell memory formation after mild COVID-19. This clonotype was recorded at least ten times. What it binds is unknown. This CDR3 region has 18 residues. CDR1 is SEHNR and CDR2 is FQNEAQ in the germline V gene (reference sequence). The V segment lost 4 bases and the J segment 6 bases; nucleotides outside the gene matches: 13. TCRdb ran MiXCR on the 5' RACE reads and lists one entry per CDR3 protein. The sample has a few hundred thousand distinct CDR3 sequences; around 21% are singletons. Study results and caveats: Confirmation of SARS-CoV-2 specificity was lacking for second-wave clones peaking day 37. In pre-infection memory, a portion of responding clones appeared, which suggested that cross-reactive memory joined. Contracting clones localized mainly to CM and EM when CD4+ and mainly to EMRA when CD8+. Contracting clones, day 15 to 85, had balanced CD4/CD8, and later expanders favored CD4+.

Sequenced sample: PBMCs or a T cell subset sorted from them (not recorded which). The genes are TRBV7-9 and TRBJ2-3; TRBD2 matches 13 bases. The receptor was isolated from an adult woman who had mild COVID-19 (a few samples of this study predate the infection). Cell type and time point are not known. CDR3 nucleotide sequence: TGTGCCAGCAGCTCCCCGACCGGGACTAGCGGGATAGAGGATACGCAGTATTTT. Translated, it gives CASSSPTGTSGIEDTQYF.